This T cell receptor (beta chain) was recovered during a study of blood T cell repertoires in COVID-19. This CDR3 has 14 amino acids. Germline V gene sequence: CDR1 LNHDA, CDR2 SQIVND (reference sequence). With 7 bases removed from V and 0 bases from J, the gap between germline ends came to 10 bases. Sequenced by immunoSEQ multiplex PCR; TCRdb stores in-frame clones only, minus some. The sample shows approximately 88,000 clones, roughly 80% of them seen only once. The sequence came from a human donor in a cohort sampled during active COVID-19. The specimen was peripheral blood. This chain connects TRBV19 to TRBJ2-1; possibly TRBD2 for D (5 bases). The CDR3 bases are TGTGCCAGTACGAGAGCGGACTCCTACAATGAGCAGTTCTTC. Translated: CASTRADSYNEQFF.